This is a list of T cell receptor beta chains from one sample in a study of blood T cell repertoires in COVID-19. Clones were sequenced by immunoSEQ multiplex PCR, and TCRdb holds only the in-frame ones, with some missing. The data hold about 98,000 clones, with approximately 82% observed a single time. Sequencing input: peripheral blood. These receptors came from a man between 60 and 75 years old with acute or convalescent COVID-19. CDR3s include the opening cysteine and the closing phenylalanine or tryptophan. A D gene is named only where the DNA matches it firmly. For some rows the clone size is stated as once, few or many, or as a class when expanded; others skip it.

v_gene: TRBV4-3; j_gene: TRBJ1-2; abundance: .; d_gene: TRBD1; CDR3nt: TGCGCCAGCAGCCAAGAGAGTCGACAGGGGGCTGGAGGCTACACCTTC; CDR3aa: CASSQESRQGAGGYTF
v_gene: TRBV6-2/TRBV6-3; j_gene: TRBJ1-5; abundance: .; d_gene: .; CDR3nt: TGTGCCAGCAGTTCACCCCAAGACTCAGGCAATCAGCCCCAGCATTTT; CDR3aa: CASSSPQDSGNQPQHF
v_gene: TRBV7-3; j_gene: TRBJ1-1; abundance: .; d_gene: .; CDR3nt: TGTGCCAGCAGCTTACAAGGAGGCACTGAAGCTTTCTTT; CDR3aa: CASSLQGGTEAFF
v_gene: TRBV11-3; j_gene: TRBJ2-5; abundance: .; d_gene: .; CDR3nt: TGTGCCAGCAGCAACCCACAGGGATGGGCCCAGTACTTC; CDR3aa: CASSNPQGWAQYF
v_gene: TRBV6-5; j_gene: TRBJ2-1; abundance: .; d_gene: TRBD2; CDR3nt: TGTGCCAGCAGCCCCCCCCGCGGGAGAGTCGATGAGCAGTTCTTC; CDR3aa: CASSPPRGRVDEQFF
v_gene: TRBV5-6; j_gene: TRBJ2-2; abundance: .; d_gene: .; CDR3nt: TGTGCCAGCACACCGTGGGAGTACACCGGGGAGCTGTTTTTT; CDR3aa: CASTPWEYTGELFF
v_gene: TRBV19; j_gene: TRBJ1-1; abundance: .; d_gene: .; CDR3nt: TGTGCCAGTAGTTTAGGGCAGGGGAACACTGAAGCTTTCTTT; CDR3aa: CASSLGQGNTEAFF
v_gene: TRBV11-3; j_gene: TRBJ1-3; abundance: .; d_gene: .; CDR3nt: TGTGCCAGCAGCTTAGAGGCGGGGGCGCTTGGAAACACCATATATTTT; CDR3aa: CASSLEAGALGNTIYF
v_gene: TRBV24-1; j_gene: TRBJ2-1; abundance: .; d_gene: TRBD2; CDR3nt: TGTGCCACCAGTCTGGGAAGCGGGGGGAACAATGAGCAGTTCTTC; CDR3aa: CATSLGSGGNNEQFF
v_gene: TRBV6-1; j_gene: TRBJ2-1; abundance: .; d_gene: .; CDR3nt: TGTGCCAGCAGTGAGCTGGCTTGGAGCTCCTACAATGAGCAGTTCTTC; CDR3aa: CASSELAWSSYNEQFF
v_gene: TRBV24-1; j_gene: TRBJ2-3; abundance: .; d_gene: TRBD1; CDR3nt: TGTGCCACCAGTGATACCCCCGACAGGGGGCATTTAGATACGCAGTATTTT; CDR3aa: CATSDTPDRGHLDTQYF
v_gene: TRBV30; j_gene: TRBJ1-3; abundance: .; d_gene: TRBD1; CDR3nt: TGTGCCTGGAGTTTTACAGGGGCTGGAAACACCATATATTTT; CDR3aa: CAWSFTGAGNTIYF
v_gene: TRBV24-1; j_gene: TRBJ2-2; abundance: .; d_gene: TRBD1; CDR3nt: TGTGCCACCAGTGATTTGAAGGGACAGGGGGCCCCTATGAACACCGGGGAGCTGTTTTTT; CDR3aa: CATSDLKGQGAPMNTGELFF
v_gene: TRBV27; j_gene: TRBJ2-7; abundance: .; d_gene: .; CDR3nt: TGTGCCAGCAGTTACCGGGACACCTACGAGCAGTACTTC; CDR3aa: CASSYRDTYEQYF
v_gene: TRBV28; j_gene: TRBJ1-1; abundance: .; d_gene: .; CDR3nt: TGTGCCAGCATAGGGGGATCGTCAGGGGATAACACTGAAGCTTTCTTT; CDR3aa: CASIGGSSGDNTEAFF
v_gene: TRBV18; j_gene: TRBJ1-2; abundance: .; d_gene: .; CDR3nt: TGTGCCAGCTCACCAAGAGGGGCGACAGGAGACTATGGCTACACCTTC; CDR3aa: CASSPRGATGDYGYTF
v_gene: TRBV5-1; j_gene: TRBJ2-6; abundance: .; d_gene: TRBD1; CDR3nt: TGCGCCAGCAGGGAGGGGACAGGGGTCGGATTCTCTGGGGCCAACGTCCTGACTTTC; CDR3aa: CASREGTGVGFSGANVLTF
v_gene: TRBV5-4; j_gene: TRBJ1-2; abundance: .; d_gene: TRBD1; CDR3nt: TGTGCCAGCAGCCCATCCGGGACAGCATTCTATGGCTACACCTTC; CDR3aa: CASSPSGTAFYGYTF
v_gene: TRBV27; j_gene: TRBJ1-2; abundance: few; d_gene: .; CDR3nt: TGTGCCAGCAGTCGCCTGGGCGCTAACTATGGCTACACCTTC; CDR3aa: CASSRLGANYGYTF
v_gene: TRBV11-3; j_gene: TRBJ1-1; abundance: .; d_gene: .; CDR3nt: TGTGCCAGCAGCTTAGAAACAGAAGCTTTCTTT; CDR3aa: CASSLETEAFF
v_gene: TRBV5-1; j_gene: TRBJ1-1; abundance: .; d_gene: TRBD1; CDR3nt: TGCGCCAGCAGCAAGACAGGGCAAATGACTGAAGCTTTCTTT; CDR3aa: CASSKTGQMTEAFF
v_gene: TRBV24-1; j_gene: TRBJ2-1; abundance: .; d_gene: .; CDR3nt: TGTGCCACCAGTGATTTGAGCGGCTCCTACAATGAGCAGTTCTTC; CDR3aa: CATSDLSGSYNEQFF
v_gene: TRBV6-2/TRBV6-3; j_gene: TRBJ2-3; abundance: many; d_gene: TRBD2; CDR3nt: TGTGCCAGCAGTAGCGGGGGGGCCACAGATACGCAGTATTTT; CDR3aa: CASSSGGATDTQYF
v_gene: TRBV18; j_gene: TRBJ2-2; abundance: .; d_gene: TRBD1; CDR3nt: TGTGCCAGCTCACCACGGGGACAGGCGAACACCGGGGAGCTGTTTTTT; CDR3aa: CASSPRGQANTGELFF
v_gene: TRBV3-1/TRBV3-2; j_gene: TRBJ2-3; abundance: .; d_gene: TRBD1; CDR3nt: TGTGCCAGCAACCTACAGGGGATGGGGAACACAGATACGCAGTATTTT; CDR3aa: CASNLQGMGNTDTQYF
v_gene: TRBV6-5; j_gene: TRBJ1-2; abundance: once; d_gene: .; CDR3nt: TGTGCCAGCAGGGATCCTACGCGGGGCTACACCTTC; CDR3aa: CASRDPTRGYTF
v_gene: TRBV19; j_gene: TRBJ1-2; abundance: once; d_gene: TRBD1; CDR3nt: TGTGCCAGTAGTGCTTGGACAGGTGGTTATGGCTACACCTTC; CDR3aa: CASSAWTGGYGYTF
v_gene: TRBV24-1; j_gene: TRBJ2-1; abundance: once; d_gene: .; CDR3nt: TGTGCCACCTTAGACGGAGAGAACAATGAGCAGTTCTTC; CDR3aa: CATLDGENNEQFF